This T cell receptor beta chain comes out of a study of shared clonotypes between healthy human individuals. The germline gives CDR1 MNHEY, CDR2 SVGAGI. V dropped 3 bases and J dropped 1 base, with 3 bases sitting between them. The CDR3 runs 12 residues. The assay was immunoSEQ multiplex PCR, and TCRdb's table has in-frame clones only and misses some. Seen here are about 330,000 clones, 74% observed once, and the top ten hold around a tenth. This clone was found a few times. In the same sample, other DNA sequences code for this CDR3. Sequenced material: memory CD4+ T cells sorted from blood. Subset indicated: CD45RA-negative fraction. The clonotype comes from a man aged 25 to 40 in good health. This chain links TRBV6-5 with TRBJ1-1; D gene ambiguous. CDR3 in amino acids: CASSYPNTEAFF. DNA for the CDR3: TGTGCCAGCAGTTATCCGAACACTGAAGCTTTCTTT.